The 28 T cell receptor beta chains in this list originate from one sample, sequenced in a study of technical replicates of blood from a few donors. Libraries were prepared by immunoSEQ multiplex PCR; TCRdb keeps only in-frame clonotypes and omits some of them. This sample has around 69,000 clones, with approximately 86% found just once. Material for sequencing was PBMCs. The receptors shown here come from a human donor in good health. Some clones in this sample may be carry-over from other donors' samples.

The chain employs TRBV10-3 and TRBJ2-7, with 10 bases fitting TRBD1. Germline trimming cut 4 bases from V and 7 bases from J; bases unmatched to any gene: 7. Germline values: CDR1 ENHRY, CDR2 SYGVKD. The length of the CDR3 is 14 residues. The CDR3 sequence: CAISGGDRGGEQYF. The CDR3 DNA follows: TGTGCCATCAGTGGGGGGGACAGGGGTGGTGAGCAGTACTTC.

V and J are TRBV27 and TRBJ2-7, with D perhaps TRBD2 (6 bases). Germline V lookup: CDR1 MNHEY, CDR2 SMNVEV (reference sequence). CDR3 size: 14 residues. The V gene lost 3 bases and the J gene lost 7 bases, with 16 bases spanning the gap. CDR3 region: CASSLLAGWREQYF. The CDR3 DNA reads as TGTGCCAGCAGTTTGCTTGCGGGATGGCGGGAGCAGTACTTC.

The chain couples TRBV14 to TRBJ1-1; D gene unclear. The CDR3 is 12 amino acids. Trimming removed 2 bases from V and 5 bases from J, with 6 bases in between. Germline lookup yields CDR1 SGHDN and CDR2 FVKESK. The CDR3 loop reads CASSQPGTEAFF. CDR3 sequence (DNA): TGTGCCAGCAGCCAACCGGGGACTGAAGCTTTCTTT.

This clone was picked up a small number of times. The chain uses TRBV14 and TRBJ2-1, with TRBD1 matching 10 bases. This CDR3 region has 14 residues. Germline loops: CDR1 SGHDN, CDR2 FVKESK. The V and J ends lost 6 bases and 6 bases, in that order; junction bases with no gene match: 5. Here the CDR3 DNA reads TGTGCCAGCAGGGGGGACAGGGGATCCAATGAGCAGTTCTTC. This encodes CASRGDRGSNEQFF.

The chain uses TRBV25-1 and TRBJ1-1; no firm D call. Germline CDR1 is MGHDK and CDR2 is SYGVNS. This CDR3 contains 15 residues. V was clipped by 10 bases and J by 4 bases, with 22 bases between them. The CDR3 region has the DNA TGTGCCACCTTACCAACTTCGGGGTTGGGCACTGAAGCTTTCTTT. This translates into CATLPTSGLGTEAFF.

This rearrangement joins TRBV19 to TRBJ2-5, with D perhaps matching TRBD1 (6 bases). The germline gives CDR1 LNHDA, CDR2 SQIVND (reference sequence). This CDR3 has 14 residues. V was pared by 2 bases and J by 5 bases, with 12 bases between. The CDR3 region is CASSIRSGEETQYF. CDR3 DNA: TGTGCCAGTAGTATAAGATCAGGGGAGGAGACCCAGTACTTC.

The V gene is TRBV4-3, the J gene TRBJ1-2; the match to TRBD1 covers 7 bases. CDR1 LGHNA and CDR2 YSLEER come from the germline V gene. Germline trimming cut 0 bases from V and 9 bases from J; bases unmatched to any gene: 4. This CDR3 is 13 amino acids long. The CDR3 loop is CASSQDRGLRYTF. As DNA, the CDR3 is TGCGCCAGCAGCCAAGATAGGGGGCTGCGCTACACCTTC.

The chain combines TRBV7-2 with TRBJ2-2, with 11 positions matching TRBD2. There are 16 residues in the CDR3. The germline V gene has CDR1 SGHTA and CDR2 FQGNSA. V trimming: 6 bases; J trimming: 3 bases; junction bases outside the gene matches: 6. The CDR3 sequence: CASRAGLAVYTGELFF. The CDR3 DNA sequence: TGTGCCAGCAGGGCGGGACTAGCGGTATACACCGGGGAGCTGTTTTTT.

This clone was observed once. The chain employs TRBV7-2 and TRBJ1-6; 7 bases match TRBD1. This CDR3 contains 13 residues. The ends lost 5 bases at V and 14 bases at J; junction bases unmatched: 9. The germline V gene has CDR1 SGHTA and CDR2 FQGNSA. The CDR3 region is CASSPGTAGTLHF. DNA of the CDR3: TGTGCCAGCAGCCCTGGGACAGCTGGAACCCTCCACTTT.

CDR3 amino acids: CASSLAGRGKNIQYF. The CDR3 nucleotides read TGTGCCAGCAGCTTGGCAGGTCGGGGCAAAAACATTCAGTACTTC. The rearrangement joins TRBV11-1 to TRBJ2-4; the D gene is possibly TRBD2 (5 bases). CDR3 length: 15 residues. V was cut by 3 bases and J by 3 bases, with 12 bases left in between. The germline gives CDR1 SGHAT, CDR2 FQDESV (reference sequence).

The J gene is TRBJ2-3, the V gene TRBV5-4, with D maybe TRBD2 (6 bases). There are 14 residues in the CDR3. Trimming left V 4 bases short and J 6 bases short, with 15 bases between. Germline V gene lookup returns CDR1 SGHNT and CDR2 YYREEE (reference sequence). The CDR3 coding sequence is TGTGCCAGCAGCCCGCGGCGGGCGGGGGATACGCAGTATTTT. It codes for CASSPRRAGDTQYF.

The rearrangement joins TRBV6-1 to TRBJ2-3, with 7 bases matching TRBD2. The V gene end was trimmed by 2 bases and the J gene end by 7 bases; junction bases not matched to a gene: 12. Germline assignment: CDR1 MNHNS and CDR2 SASEGT. The CDR3 contains 16 residues. CDR3: CASSETLLWGGNTQYF. CDR3 DNA: TGTGCCAGCAGTGAAACGTTGCTCTGGGGGGGGAATACGCAGTATTTT.

The chain joins TRBV18 to TRBJ1-1, with 7 bases that match TRBD1. CDR3 size: 17 residues. Germline V gives CDR1 KGHSH, CDR2 LQKENI. Trimming took 2 bases from V and 0 from J; bases not matched to a gene: 9. The CDR3 region is CASSPDGTARMNTEAFF. DNA for the CDR3: TGTGCCAGCTCACCAGACGGGACAGCGAGAATGAACACTGAAGCTTTCTTT.

The CDR3 nucleotides are TGTGCCAGCTCACCCGTCCTCTACGAGCAGTACTTC. Protein sequence: CASSPVLYEQYF. The genes are TRBV18 and TRBJ2-7; D is unclear. Between the trimmed V and J ends, which lost 3 bases and 3 bases, there was a span of 6 bases. The CDR3 is 12 residues long. Germline V CDR1 and CDR2: KGHSH, LQKENI.

This clone was counted a few times. The rearrangement joins TRBV4-2 to TRBJ1-1; the D gene is possibly TRBD1 (5 bases). The CDR3 is made up of 13 amino acids. CDR1 LGHNA and CDR2 YNFKEQ come from the germline V gene. Trimming removed 4 bases at V and 6 bases at J, with 12 bases between. The CDR3 nucleotides read TGTGCCAGCAGCCCAGTGCGGACACCTGAAGCTTTCTTT. It translates to CASSPVRTPEAFF.

The rearrangement joins TRBV16 to TRBJ2-7; the match to TRBD2 covers 9 bases. The germline gives CDR1 KGHSY, CDR2 FQNENV. The J segment lost 2 bases and the V segment lost 0 bases, leaving 2 bases of the junction unmatched. The CDR3 is 15 residues long. The CDR3 loop reads CASSQSASGTYEQYF. CDR3 nucleotide sequence: TGTGCCAGCAGCCAATCGGCTAGCGGGACCTACGAGCAGTACTTC.

The sample holds a few counts of this clone. The gene calls are TRBV10-3 and TRBJ2-4, with a weak D call TRBD1 (5 bases). V dropped 4 bases and J dropped 6 bases, with 13 bases sitting between them. Germline V lookup: CDR1 ENHRY, CDR2 SYGVKD. The CDR3 covers 14 residues. This chain's CDR3 is CAISGQLDPNIQYF. CDR3 nucleotide sequence: TGTGCCATCAGTGGACAGCTGGACCCAAACATTCAGTACTTC.

The chain employs TRBV11-3 and TRBJ2-2; TRBD2 aligns across 7 bases. Germline CDR1 reads SGHNT; CDR2 reads YENEEA. The trim removed 1 base at V and 7 bases at J, leaving 6 bases unmatched. The CDR3 has 15 amino acids. CDR3 protein: CASSLGLAAGGELFF. The CDR3 nucleotides are TGTGCCAGCAGCTTAGGGCTAGCGGCTGGCGGGGAGCTGTTTTTT.

This chain links TRBV2 with TRBJ1-4; 9 bases are a match to TRBD1. V shed 6 bases and J 8 bases; nucleotides not matched to a gene: 7. The germline V gene encodes CDR1 SNHLY and CDR2 FYNNEI. The length of the CDR3 is 14 residues. The CDR3 coding sequence is TGTGCCAGCAGGGTGACAGGGGGAACCGAAAAACTGTTTTTT. It is translated as CASRVTGGTEKLFF.

This clone was counted only a few times. This chain connects TRBV27 to TRBJ2-5, with a weak D call TRBD1 (5 bases). The CDR3 covers 15 residues. Germline lookup yields CDR1 MNHEY and CDR2 SMNVEV (reference sequence). The V end was cut by 6 bases, the J end by 2 bases, with 16 bases between. For the CDR3, the DNA is TGTGCCAGCAGGCAGTACGACAGAATACAAGAGACCCAGTACTTC. Its protein product is CASRQYDRIQETQYF.

This chain joins TRBV5-1 and TRBJ2-7; 8 bases align to TRBD2. Germline CDR1 and CDR2: SGHRS and YFSETQ. The CDR3 is made up of 15 amino acids. V shed 4 bases and J 5 bases; nucleotides not matched to a gene: 11. CDR3 in amino acids: CASSPGGAKSNEQYF. Here the CDR3 DNA reads TGCGCCAGCAGCCCGGGGGGGGCTAAATCTAACGAGCAGTACTTC.

The chain joins TRBV11-1 to TRBJ2-7; 8 nucleotides align to TRBD2. CDR1 is SGHAT, CDR2 FQDESV, per germline (reference sequence). Unmatched junction bases numbered 2, after V lost 0 bases and J lost 4 bases. This CDR3 is 14 amino acids long. The CDR3 region is CASSLASSGYEQYF. CDR3 in DNA: TGTGCCAGCAGCTTAGCGTCTAGCGGGTACGAGCAGTACTTC.

This sequence joins TRBV6-6 and TRBJ1-5, with 9 bases aligning to TRBD1. V was pared by 4 bases and J by 15 bases, with 7 bases of the junction left unmatched. Germline V gives CDR1 MNHNY, CDR2 SVGAGI (reference sequence). This CDR3 is 12 amino acids long. The CDR3 spells CASSSGTGLAHF. The CDR3 coding sequence is TGTGCCAGCAGTTCCGGGACAGGGTTGGCGCATTTT.

The chain uses TRBV9 and TRBJ2-1; D unresolved. This CDR3 has 15 residues. Trimming stripped 4 bases from V and 0 bases from J, with 11 bases between. Germline loops: CDR1 SGDLS, CDR2 YYNGEE. DNA of the CDR3: TGTGCCAGCAGCCCCAGCTGGAGCTCCTACAATGAGCAGTTCTTC. Protein product: CASSPSWSSYNEQFF.

The rearrangement uses TRBV6-5 and TRBJ2-3; possible D gene TRBD2, 5 bases. The CDR3 is 15 residues long. The germline CDR1 and CDR2 sequences are MNHEY and SVGAGI. V was pared by 0 bases and J by 3 bases, with 10 bases between. CDR3 sequence: CASSYSGRRTDTQYF. CDR3 sequence (DNA): TGTGCCAGCAGTTACTCGGGCAGGAGGACAGATACGCAGTATTTT.

The V gene is TRBV11-1, the J gene TRBJ2-1; D is possibly TRBD2 (5 bases). V lost 6 bases and J lost 5, with 11 bases in between. CDR1 SGHAT and CDR2 FQDESV come from the germline V gene (reference sequence). The length of the CDR3 is 13 residues. The CDR3 is CASSPGLNNEQFF. The CDR3 DNA is TGTGCCAGCAGTCCCGGACTCAACAATGAGCAGTTCTTC.

The chain couples TRBV6-6 to TRBJ1-5; the D gene is possibly TRBD1 (5 bases). Trimming pared 6 bases from V and 5 bases from J, leaving 11 bases between. Per germline, CDR1 MNHNY and CDR2 SVGAGI (reference sequence). This CDR3 has 13 amino acids. In nucleotides, the CDR3 is TGTGCCAGCAGCCACGGGGGATATCAGCCCCAGCATTTT. This codes for CASSHGGYQPQHF.

The J gene is TRBJ1-2, the V gene TRBV7-3, with 7 nucleotides matching TRBD1. Germline V lookup: CDR1 SGHTA, CDR2 FQGTGA. With V trimmed by 2 bases and J by 2 bases, 5 bases remained unmatched. The CDR3 consists of 15 residues. Here the CDR3 DNA reads TGTGCCAGCAGCTTAGGCCAGGGGGGAAACTATGGCTACACCTTC. It is translated as CASSLGQGGNYGYTF.